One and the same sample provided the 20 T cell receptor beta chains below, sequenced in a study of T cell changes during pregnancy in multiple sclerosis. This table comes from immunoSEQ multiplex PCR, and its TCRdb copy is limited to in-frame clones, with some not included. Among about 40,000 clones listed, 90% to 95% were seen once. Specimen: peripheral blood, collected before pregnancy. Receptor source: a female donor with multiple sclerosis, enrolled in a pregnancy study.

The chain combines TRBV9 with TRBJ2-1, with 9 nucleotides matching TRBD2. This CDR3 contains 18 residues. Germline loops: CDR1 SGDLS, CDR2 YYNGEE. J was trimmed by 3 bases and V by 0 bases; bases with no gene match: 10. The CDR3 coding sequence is TGTGCCAGCAGCGTAGGAGGGAGAAGCGGGAGGAACTACAATGAGCAGTTCTTC. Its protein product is CASSVGGRSGRNYNEQFF.

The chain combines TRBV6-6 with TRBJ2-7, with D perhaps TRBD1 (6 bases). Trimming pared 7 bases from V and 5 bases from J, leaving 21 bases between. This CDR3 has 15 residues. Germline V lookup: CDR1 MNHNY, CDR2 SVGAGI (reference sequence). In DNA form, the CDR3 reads TGTGCCAGCAAGCTCACATTACAGGGACCGGACGAGCAGTACTTC. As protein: CASKLTLQGPDEQYF.

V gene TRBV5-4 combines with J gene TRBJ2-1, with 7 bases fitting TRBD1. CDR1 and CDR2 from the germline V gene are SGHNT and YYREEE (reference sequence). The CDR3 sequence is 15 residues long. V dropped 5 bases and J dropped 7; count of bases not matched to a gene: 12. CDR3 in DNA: TGTGCCAGCAGATCCGGGACAGCCGGGGTGAATGAGCAGTTCTTC. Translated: CASRSGTAGVNEQFF.

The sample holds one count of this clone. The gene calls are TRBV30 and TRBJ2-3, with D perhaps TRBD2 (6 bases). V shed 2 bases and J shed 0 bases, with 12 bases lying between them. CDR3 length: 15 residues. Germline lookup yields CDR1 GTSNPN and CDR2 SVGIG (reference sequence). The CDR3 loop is CAWSPVGGSTDTQYF. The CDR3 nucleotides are TGTGCCTGGAGTCCTGTCGGAGGGAGCACAGATACGCAGTATTTT.

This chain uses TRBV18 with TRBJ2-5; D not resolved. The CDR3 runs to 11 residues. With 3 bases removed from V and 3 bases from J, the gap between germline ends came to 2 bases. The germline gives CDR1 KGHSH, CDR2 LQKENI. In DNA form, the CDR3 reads TGTGCCAGCTCACCTAAAGAGACCCAGTACTTC. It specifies CASSPKETQYF.

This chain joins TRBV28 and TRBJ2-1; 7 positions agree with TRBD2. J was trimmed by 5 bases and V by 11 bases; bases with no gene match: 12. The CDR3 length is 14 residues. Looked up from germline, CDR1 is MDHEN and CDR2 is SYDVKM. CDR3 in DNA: TGTGCCTACGGGGGGAGCTTAGTCCACAATGAGCAGTTCTTC. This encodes CAYGGSLVHNEQFF.

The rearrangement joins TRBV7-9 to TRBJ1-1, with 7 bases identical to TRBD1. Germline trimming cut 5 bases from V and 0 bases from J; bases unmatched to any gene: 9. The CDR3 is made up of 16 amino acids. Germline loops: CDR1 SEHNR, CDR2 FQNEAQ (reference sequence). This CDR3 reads CASSTHQQGMNTEAFF. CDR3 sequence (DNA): TGTGCCAGCAGCACCCATCAACAGGGGATGAACACTGAAGCTTTCTTT.

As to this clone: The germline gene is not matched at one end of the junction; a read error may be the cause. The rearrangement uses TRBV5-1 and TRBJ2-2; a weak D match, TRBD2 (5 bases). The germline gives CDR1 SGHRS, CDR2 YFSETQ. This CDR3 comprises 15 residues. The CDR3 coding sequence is TGCGCCAGCAGCGCCAGTTTGGCGAACACCGGGGAGCCGTTTTTT. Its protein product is CASSASLANTGEPFF.

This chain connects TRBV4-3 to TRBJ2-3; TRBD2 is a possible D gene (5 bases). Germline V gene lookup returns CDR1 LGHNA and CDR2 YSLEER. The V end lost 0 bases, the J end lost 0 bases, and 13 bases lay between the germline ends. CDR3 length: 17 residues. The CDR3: CASSQDRGSPSTDTQYF. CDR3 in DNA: TGCGCCAGCAGCCAAGATCGTGGGAGTCCTAGCACAGATACGCAGTATTTT.

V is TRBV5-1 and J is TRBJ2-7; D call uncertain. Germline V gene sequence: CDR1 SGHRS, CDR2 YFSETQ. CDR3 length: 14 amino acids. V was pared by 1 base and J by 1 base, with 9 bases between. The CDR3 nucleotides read TGCGCCAGCAGCTTGCCCGGTTCTTCCTACGAGCAGTACTTC. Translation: CASSLPGSSYEQYF.

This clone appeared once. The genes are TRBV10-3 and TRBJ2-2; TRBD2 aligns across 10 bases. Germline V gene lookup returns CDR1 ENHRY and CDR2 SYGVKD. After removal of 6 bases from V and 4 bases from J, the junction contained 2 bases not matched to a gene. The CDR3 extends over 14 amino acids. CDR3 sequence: CAISPSGSTGELFF. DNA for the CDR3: TGTGCCATCAGCCCTAGCGGGAGCACCGGGGAGCTGTTTTTT.

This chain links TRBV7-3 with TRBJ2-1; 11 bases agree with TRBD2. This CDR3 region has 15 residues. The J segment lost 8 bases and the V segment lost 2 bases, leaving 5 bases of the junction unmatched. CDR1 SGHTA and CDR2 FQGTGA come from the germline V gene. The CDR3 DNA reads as TGTGCCAGCAGCTTACAACTAGCGGGGGTGGATGAGCAGTTCTTC. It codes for CASSLQLAGVDEQFF.

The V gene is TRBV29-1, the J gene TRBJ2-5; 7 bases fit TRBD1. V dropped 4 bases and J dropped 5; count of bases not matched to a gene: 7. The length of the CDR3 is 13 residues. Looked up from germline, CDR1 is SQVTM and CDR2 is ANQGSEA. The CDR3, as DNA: TGCAGCGTTGGAGGGGGCGGTGGGGAGACCCAGTACTTC. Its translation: CSVGGGGGETQYF. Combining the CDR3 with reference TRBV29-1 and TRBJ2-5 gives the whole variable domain SAVISQKPSRDICQRGTSLTIQCQVDSQVTMMFWYRQQPGQSLTLIATANQGSEATYESGFVIDKFPISRPNLTFSTLTVSNMSPEDSSIYLCSVGGGGGETQYFGPGTRLLVL.

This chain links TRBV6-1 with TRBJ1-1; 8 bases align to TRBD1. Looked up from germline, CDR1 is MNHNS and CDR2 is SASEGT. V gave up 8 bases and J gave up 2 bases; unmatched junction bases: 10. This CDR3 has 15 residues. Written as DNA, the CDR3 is TGTGCCAGCGGCGTTACAGGGGGTCGAAACACTGAAGCTTTCTTT. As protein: CASGVTGGRNTEAFF.

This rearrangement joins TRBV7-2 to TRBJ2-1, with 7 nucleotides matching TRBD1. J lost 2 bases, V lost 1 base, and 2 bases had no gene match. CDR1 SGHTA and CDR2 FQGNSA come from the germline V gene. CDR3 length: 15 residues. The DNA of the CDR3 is TGTGCCAGCAGCTTAGAAGGGGGCACCTACAATGAGCAGTTCTTC. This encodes CASSLEGGTYNEQFF.

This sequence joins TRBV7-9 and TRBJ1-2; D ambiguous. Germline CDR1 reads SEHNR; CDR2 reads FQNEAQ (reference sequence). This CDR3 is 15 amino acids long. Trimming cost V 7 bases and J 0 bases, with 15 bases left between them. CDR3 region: CASIPAEAANYGYTF. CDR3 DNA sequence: TGTGCCAGCATCCCGGCAGAGGCTGCTAACTATGGCTACACCTTC.

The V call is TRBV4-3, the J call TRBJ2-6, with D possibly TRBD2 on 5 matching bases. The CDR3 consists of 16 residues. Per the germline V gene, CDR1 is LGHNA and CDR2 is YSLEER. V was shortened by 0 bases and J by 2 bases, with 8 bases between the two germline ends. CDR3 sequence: CASSQDIATGANVLTF. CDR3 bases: TGCGCCAGCAGCCAAGATATAGCGACTGGGGCCAACGTCCTGACTTTC.

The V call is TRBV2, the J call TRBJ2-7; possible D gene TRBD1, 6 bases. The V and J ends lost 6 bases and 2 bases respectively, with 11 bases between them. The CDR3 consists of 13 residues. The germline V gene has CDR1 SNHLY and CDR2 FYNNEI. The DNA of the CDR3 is TGTGCCAGCAGGAAGGGGACACCCTACGAGCAGTACTTC. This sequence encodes CASRKGTPYEQYF. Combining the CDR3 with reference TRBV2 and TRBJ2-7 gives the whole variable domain EPEVTQTPSHQVTQMGQEVILRCVPISNHLYFYWYRQILGQKVEFLVSFYNNEISEKSEIFDDQFSVERPDGSNFTLKIRSTKLEDSAMYFCASRKGTPYEQYFGPGTRLTVT.

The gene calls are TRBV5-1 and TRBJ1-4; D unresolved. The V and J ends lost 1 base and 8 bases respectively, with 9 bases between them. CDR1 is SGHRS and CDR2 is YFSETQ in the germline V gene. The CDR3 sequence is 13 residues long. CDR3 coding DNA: TGCGCCAGCAGCTTGTCCAAGAGGGAAAAACTGTTTTTT. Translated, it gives CASSLSKREKLFF.

CDR3 nucleotide sequence: TGTGCCAGCCAGCCATGGGGGGGGCGCGAGCAGTACTTC. This translates into CASQPWGGREQYF. The rearrangement uses TRBV14 and TRBJ2-7; D possibly corresponds to TRBD2 (7 bases). The V and J ends lost 8 bases and 6 bases respectively, with 17 bases between them. This CDR3 region has 13 residues. Germline V gives CDR1 SGHDN, CDR2 FVKESK.